A single T cell receptor beta chain is shown here with its context. The target antigen is unknown. An end of the junction does not agree with germline; a read error may underlie this. This sample's RNA came from whole unsorted tissue. Three rounds of nested PCR, following a modified ARM-PCR protocol, produced the TCRbeta library. Using its own MiXCR run on the multiplex PCR reads, TCRdb lists one record per CDR3 protein. This table holds over 130,000 distinct CDR3 sequences, around 65% found once. This sample is part of a study of tumor and adjacent non-tumor tissue in lung cancer. Study in general: Histology: around twelve adenocarcinoma, 2 squamous cell carcinoma, 1 small cell lung cancer. Findings of the study overall: Compared with tumor, normal lung showed significantly lower TCR diversity. Top 100 clones took a larger repertoire share in normal lung.

This CDR3 is built from 13 residues. Per germline, CDR1 SGHNT and CDR2 YYREEE (reference sequence). The sequence came from a man between 60 and 75 years old with small cell lung cancer. Material for sequencing was lung tumor tissue. The chain joins TRBV5-4 to TRBJ1-1; no reliable D call. As DNA, the CDR3 is TGTGCCGGCAGCATCCAGGAGAACACTGAAGCTTTCTTT. This encodes CAGSIQENTEAFF.